This section outlines one TCR beta chain sequence together with its context. Profiling relied on immunoSEQ multiplex PCR, and the TCRdb table lists in-frame clones only, not all of them. The sample lists roughly 75,000 clones; approximately 93% were seen once. This entry is derived from a study of cytomegalovirus exposure and HLA in healthy donors. Sequencing was done on a sample of PBMCs. The sequence derives from a woman younger than 35 in good health and CMV-seronegative.

DNA of the CDR3: TGCGCCAGCAGCCCCTTCGCGGGGTATGCCGACGGGGAGCTGTTTTTT. Translation gives CASSPFAGYADGELFF. The chain employs TRBV4-3 and TRBJ2-2, with D tentatively TRBD2 (6 bases). This CDR3 is built from 16 residues. Per the germline V gene, CDR1 is LGHNA and CDR2 is YSLEER. V lost 4 bases, J lost 7 bases, and 19 bases lay in between.